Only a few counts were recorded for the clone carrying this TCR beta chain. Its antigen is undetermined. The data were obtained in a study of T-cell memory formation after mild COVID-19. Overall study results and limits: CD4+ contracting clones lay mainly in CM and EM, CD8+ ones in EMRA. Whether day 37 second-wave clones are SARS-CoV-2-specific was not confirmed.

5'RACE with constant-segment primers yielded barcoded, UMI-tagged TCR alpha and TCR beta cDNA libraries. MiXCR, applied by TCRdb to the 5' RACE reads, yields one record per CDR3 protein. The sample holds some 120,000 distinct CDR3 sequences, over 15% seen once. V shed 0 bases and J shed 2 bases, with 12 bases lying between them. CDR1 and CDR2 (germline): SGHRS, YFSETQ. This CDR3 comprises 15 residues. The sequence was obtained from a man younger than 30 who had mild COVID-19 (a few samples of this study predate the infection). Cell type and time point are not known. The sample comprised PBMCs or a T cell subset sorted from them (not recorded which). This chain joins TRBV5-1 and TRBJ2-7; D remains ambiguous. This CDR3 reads CASSLEAGDTYEQYV. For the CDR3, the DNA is TGCGCCAGCAGCTTGGAGGCAGGAGACACCTACGAGCAGTACGTC.